This T cell receptor beta chain was retrieved from a study of Graves' ophthalmopathy and Graves' hyperthyroidism. For repertoire sequencing, the TCR beta CDR3 regions were amplified from RNA transcripts. Amplification began with first-round RT-PCR using HTBI primers, then second-round multiplex PCR was performed. One entry per CDR3 protein results from TCRdb running MiXCR on the multiplex PCR reads. The data contain hundreds of thousands of distinct CDR3 sequences, around 50% of them singletons. Ophthalmopathy donors' eye disease showed moderate-to-severe activity, CAS of at least 3, NOSPECS of at least 4 and duration under 3 months. Losses at the gene ends were 2 bases for V and 4 bases for J; bases not matched to a gene: 17. The CDR3 runs to 19 residues. CDR1 SGHNT and CDR2 YYREEE come from the germline V gene (reference sequence).

This chain links TRBV5-4 with TRBJ2-5; 10 bases are a match to TRBD2. The sequence derives from an adult man with Graves' ophthalmopathy. The material sequenced was peripheral blood. The CDR3 is CASSFRKAGPSGSGETQYF. The CDR3 DNA sequence: TGTGCCAGCAGCTTTCGAAAGGCCGGGCCTAGCGGGAGTGGAGAGACCCAGTACTTC.